This T cell receptor beta chain emerged from a study of brain T cells in children with intractable seizures. Profiling relied on immunoSEQ multiplex PCR, and the TCRdb table lists in-frame clones only, not all of them. The sample contains 50,000 to 75,000 clones, 95% to 97% of which appear only once. General study findings and limits: Pre- and post-surgery blood differed in depth, so pre-surgery absences may be undersampling.

Only cases whose brain tissue showed the highest T cell transcript signatures were sequenced. The length of the CDR3 is 15 residues. Trimming removed 8 bases at V and 2 bases at J, with 17 bases between. Per germline, CDR1 LNHNV and CDR2 YYDKDF (reference sequence). On this clone: What it recognizes is unknown.

Sequenced here: peripheral blood, sampled at surgery. The chain is built from TRBV15 and TRBJ2-3; D may be TRBD2 (6 bases). The TCR originated in a boy younger than two with focal cortical dysplasia and intractable seizures. In DNA, the CDR3 is TGTGCCACCTCCAAGGGACTTCCATTCACAGATACGCAGTATTTT. This gives the protein CATSKGLPFTDTQYF.